The 11 T cell receptor beta chains below come from one sample, sequenced in a study of blood T cell repertoires in COVID-19. Clones were read by immunoSEQ multiplex PCR, and TCRdb kept only the in-frame ones, dropping some. The sample carries 120,000 or so clones, roughly 89% recorded once. Sequencing input: peripheral blood. These receptors came from a woman aged 55 to 70 with COVID-19, enrolled during active disease.

Remarks on this clone: At one end the junction does not follow the germline gene, possibly because of a read error. The V and J genes are TRBV5-5 and TRBJ1-2, with no clear D. Germline loops: CDR1 SGHKS, CDR2 YYEKEE (reference sequence). The CDR3 spans 11 residues. The CDR3 DNA follows: TGTGCCAGCAGCTTGGACAGCCAACCCCACTTC. Its translation: CASSLDSQPHF. Together with reference TRBV5-5 and TRBJ1-2, the CDR3 gives the full variable domain: DAGVTQSPTHLIKTRGQQVTLRCSPISGHKSVSWYQQVLGQGPQFIFQYYEKEERGRGNFPDRFSARQFPNYSSELNVNALLLGDSALYLCASSLDSQPHFGSGTRLTVV.

The chain joins TRBV5-6 to TRBJ2-1, with 9 nucleotides matching TRBD1. Germline assignment: CDR1 SGHDT and CDR2 YYEEEE. CDR3 length: 14 residues. After removal of 4 bases from V and 8 bases from J, the junction contained 7 bases not matched to a gene. CDR3 DNA: TGTGCCAGCAGCCCACGGGACAGGGAATATGAGCAGTTCTTC. This sequence encodes CASSPRDREYEQFF.

V is TRBV14 and J is TRBJ2-5, with D unresolved. The V gene lost 0 bases and the J gene lost 7 bases, with 3 bases spanning the gap. CDR1 is SGHDN and CDR2 is FVKESK in the germline V gene. The CDR3 length is 11 residues. CDR3 nucleotide sequence: TGTGCCAGCAGCCAAGATCGGACCCAGTACTTC. The encoded protein is CASSQDRTQYF.

The V and J genes are TRBV7-2 and TRBJ2-5, with D perhaps matching TRBD2 (5 bases). Trimming cost V 0 bases and J 7 bases, with 18 bases left between them. Germline loops: CDR1 SGHTA, CDR2 FQGNSA. The CDR3 runs 16 residues. CDR3 region: CASSLAGEMSRGTQYF. CDR3 DNA sequence: TGTGCCAGCAGCTTAGCGGGAGAGATGTCCCGGGGGACCCAGTACTTC.

The chain recombines TRBV7-9 with TRBJ2-3; D ambiguous. This CDR3 spans 11 amino acids. CDR1 and CDR2 from the germline V gene are SEHNR and FQNEAQ (reference sequence). V shed 3 bases and J shed 5 bases, with 3 bases lying between them. In nucleotides, the CDR3 is TGTGCCAGCAGCTTTCAAGATACGCAGTATTTT. It translates to CASSFQDTQYF.

This sequence joins TRBV30 and TRBJ1-2; a possible D gene is TRBD1 (6 bases). V lost 2 bases to trimming and J lost 5 bases, with 12 bases between them. This CDR3 has 13 residues. Per the germline V gene, CDR1 is GTSNPN and CDR2 is SVGIG (reference sequence). This chain's CDR3 is CAWSRTDSYGYTF. CDR3 nucleotide sequence: TGTGCCTGGAGTAGGACAGATTCATATGGCTACACCTTC. Variable domain in full (rest from reference TRBV30 and TRBJ1-2): SQTIHQWPATLVQPVGSPLSLECTVEGTSNPNLYWYRQAAGRGLQLLFYSVGIGQISSEVPQNLSASRPQDRQFILSSKKLLLSDSGFYLCAWSRTDSYGYTFGSGTRLTVV.

The J gene is TRBJ2-1, the V gene TRBV6-1; D remains ambiguous. CDR1 MNHNS and CDR2 SASEGT come from the germline V gene. V gave up 1 base and J gave up 4 bases, with 11 bases separating them. CDR3 size: 15 residues. CDR3 in DNA: TGTGCCAGCAGTGAAGGCGACTCACGGTACAATGAGCAGTTCTTC. Translating gives CASSEGDSRYNEQFF.

The chain couples TRBV19 to TRBJ1-3; 7 nucleotides align to TRBD1. The CDR3 spans 14 residues. Germline CDR1 reads LNHDA; CDR2 reads SQIVND (reference sequence). Unmatched junction bases numbered 3, after V lost 5 bases and J lost 2 bases. CDR3 sequence: CASSPDRAGNTIYF. The DNA for the CDR3 is TGTGCCAGTAGTCCTGACAGGGCTGGAAACACCATATATTTT.

The V gene is TRBV9, the J gene TRBJ2-5, with 8 bases aligning to TRBD1. V shed 4 bases and J 4 bases; nucleotides not matched to a gene: 9. The CDR3 extends over 15 amino acids. The germline gives CDR1 SGDLS, CDR2 YYNGEE. The CDR3 sequence: CASSTQARGRETQYF. CDR3 bases: TGTGCCAGCAGCACGCAGGCCAGGGGGCGAGAGACCCAGTACTTC.

The chain uses TRBV7-9 and TRBJ1-3, with D unresolved. Trimming shortened V by 1 base and J by 1 base, and 5 bases separated the two germline ends. Germline V gene lookup returns CDR1 SEHNR and CDR2 FQNEAQ (reference sequence). The CDR3 loop spans 14 amino acids. The CDR3 loop reads CASSLGRSGNTIYF. The CDR3 DNA is TGTGCCAGCAGCTTAGGGCGGTCTGGAAACACCATATATTTT.

The gene calls are TRBV6-2 or TRBV6-3 and TRBJ2-7; D ambiguous. Trimming shortened V by 0 bases and J by 2 bases, and 14 bases separated the two germline ends. The V gene's germline CDR1 is MNHEY and CDR2 SVGEGT. The CDR3 totals 16 residues. CDR3 loop: CASSYSRSQVTYEQYF. The CDR3, as DNA: TGTGCCAGCAGTTACTCGAGAAGCCAGGTGACCTACGAGCAGTACTTC.